Many counts were recorded for the clone carrying this T cell receptor beta chain. The antigen is not known. The sample comes from a study of T-cell reconstitution after alpha-beta-depleted transplantation in children. Unique molecular identifiers were incorporated when the TCRbeta library was constructed. TCRdb re-called the PCR reads with MiXCR, one entry per CDR3 protein. The table includes 450,000 to 600,000 distinct CDR3 sequences, 10% to 13% detected once. General study results and limits: Surviving thymic progenitors and recipient T cells were the source of high TCRbeta diversity at day 60 in some patients. Fresh T-cell production supplied most of the T-cell counts and diversity seen one year after transplant. Two months or so post-transplant, alpha-beta T cells reportedly derived from several hundred expanded graft clones.

This clonotype originated in a child aged 2 to 10 with inherited bone marrow failure, due to receive a stem cell transplant. Sequencing was performed on PBMCs, taken before TCRalphabeta/CD19-depleted stem cell transplant.

The CDR3 sequence is CASSQSKSGGGRTDTQYF. The CDR3 DNA follows: TGCGCCAGCAGTCAATCGAAGTCGGGCGGGGGTCGCACAGATACGCAGTATTTT. V gene TRBV23-1 combines with J gene TRBJ2-3; TRBD2 aligns across 7 bases. TRBV23-1 is an ORF for which the function is uncertain. The CDR3 has 18 residues. The J segment lost 1 base and the V segment lost 0 bases, leaving 10 bases of the junction unmatched.